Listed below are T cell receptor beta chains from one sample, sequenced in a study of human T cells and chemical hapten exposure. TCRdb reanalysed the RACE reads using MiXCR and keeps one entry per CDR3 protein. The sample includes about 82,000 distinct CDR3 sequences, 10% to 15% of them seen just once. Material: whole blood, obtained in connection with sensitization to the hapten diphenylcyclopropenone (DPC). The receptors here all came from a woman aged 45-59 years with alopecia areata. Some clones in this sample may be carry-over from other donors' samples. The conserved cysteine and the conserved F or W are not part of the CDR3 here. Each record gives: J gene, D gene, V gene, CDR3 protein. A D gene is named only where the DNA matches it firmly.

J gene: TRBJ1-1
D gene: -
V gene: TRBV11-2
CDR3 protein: ASSLWEGQGQAF

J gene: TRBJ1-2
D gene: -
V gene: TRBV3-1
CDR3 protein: ASSQRQVNYGYT

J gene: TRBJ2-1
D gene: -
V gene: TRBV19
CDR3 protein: ASSIVGGWLSEQF

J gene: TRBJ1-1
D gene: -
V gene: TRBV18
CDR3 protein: ASSRTNTEAF

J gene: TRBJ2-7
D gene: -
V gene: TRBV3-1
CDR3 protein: ASSQGGMYEQY

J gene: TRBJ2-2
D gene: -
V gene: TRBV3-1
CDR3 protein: ASSPYSGTGELF

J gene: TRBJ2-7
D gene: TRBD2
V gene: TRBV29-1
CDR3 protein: SVENPGGQYEQY

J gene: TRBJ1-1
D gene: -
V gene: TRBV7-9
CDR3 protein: ASSLAAGDTEAF

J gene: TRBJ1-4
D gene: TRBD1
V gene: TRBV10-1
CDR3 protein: ASSSLGQGDEKLF

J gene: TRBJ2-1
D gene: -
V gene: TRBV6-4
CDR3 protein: ASSDSTGGPVNEQF

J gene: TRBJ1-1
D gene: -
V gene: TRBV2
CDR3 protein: ASSDSMNTEAF

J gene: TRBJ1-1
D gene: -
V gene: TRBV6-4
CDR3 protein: AGTGSNTEAF